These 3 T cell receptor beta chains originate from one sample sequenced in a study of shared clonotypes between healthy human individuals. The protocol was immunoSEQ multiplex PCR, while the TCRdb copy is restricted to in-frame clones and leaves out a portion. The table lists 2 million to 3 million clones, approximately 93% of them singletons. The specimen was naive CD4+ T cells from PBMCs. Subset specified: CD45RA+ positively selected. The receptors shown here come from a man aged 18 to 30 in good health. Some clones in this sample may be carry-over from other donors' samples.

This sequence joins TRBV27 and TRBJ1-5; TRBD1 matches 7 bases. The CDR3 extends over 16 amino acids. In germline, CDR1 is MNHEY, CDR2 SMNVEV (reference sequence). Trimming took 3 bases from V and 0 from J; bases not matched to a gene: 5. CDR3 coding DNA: TGTGCCAGCAGTTTTGAGGGACAGCGTAGCAATCAGCCCCAGCATTTT. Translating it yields CASSFEGQRSNQPQHF.

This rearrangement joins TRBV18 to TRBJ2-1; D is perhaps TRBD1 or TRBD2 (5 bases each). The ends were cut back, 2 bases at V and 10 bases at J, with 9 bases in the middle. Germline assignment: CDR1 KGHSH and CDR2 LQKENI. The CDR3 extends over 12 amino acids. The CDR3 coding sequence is TGTGCCAGCTCACCAGAGGGGTCCGAGCAGTTCTTC. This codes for CASSPEGSEQFF.

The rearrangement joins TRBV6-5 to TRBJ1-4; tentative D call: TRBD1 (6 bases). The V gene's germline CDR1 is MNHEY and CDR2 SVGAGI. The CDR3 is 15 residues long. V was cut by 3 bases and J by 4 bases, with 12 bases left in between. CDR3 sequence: CASSYIAGVNEKLFF. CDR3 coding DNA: TGTGCCAGCAGTTATATTGCAGGGGTTAATGAAAAACTGTTTTTT.